A selection of T cell receptor beta chains follows, all from one sample in a study of blood T cell repertoires in COVID-19. Clones were read by immunoSEQ multiplex PCR, and TCRdb kept only the in-frame ones, dropping some. Of hundreds of thousands of clones listed, approximately 88% are singletons. Sequenced: PBMCs or T cells enriched from blood (not recorded which). These receptors were taken from a woman aged 40 to 50 who had recovered from COVID-19. CDR3s leave out the opening cysteine and the closing phenylalanine or tryptophan. The order of the fields is J gene, V gene, clone size, CDR3 protein. Only some rows state a clone size, as once, few, many or a class for expanded clones.

>TRBJ2-3|TRBV7-2|-
ASSSDLEGTQY
>TRBJ2-3|TRBV6-4|-
ASSEGGIHTDTQY
>TRBJ2-3|TRBV6-5|-
ASTSSRGSTDTQY
>TRBJ1-3|TRBV2|-
ASSVVGNTIY
>TRBJ2-7|TRBV9|-
ASSVEGRRDSEQY
>TRBJ2-1|TRBV18|-
ASSPPRAHEQF
>TRBJ2-1|TRBV6-2/TRBV6-3|-
ASSYAPGLADYNEQF
>TRBJ2-3|TRBV7-8|-
ASSLGSVTDTQY
>TRBJ1-1|TRBV7-2|-
ASSLAGRGPTEAF
>TRBJ2-1|TRBV9|once
ASSAGGRPYNEQF
>TRBJ2-2|TRBV19|-
ASTRDRGGTGELF
>TRBJ2-3|TRBV3-1/TRBV3-2|-
ASSQDRTTDTQY
>TRBJ2-1|TRBV9|-
ASSVELAGYNEQF
>TRBJ2-1|TRBV10-1|once
ASSDSSGREDEQF
>TRBJ2-7|TRBV9|-
ASSPGTGKSYEQY
>TRBJ2-7|TRBV10-1|-
ASSVGGLYEQY
>TRBJ2-7|TRBV11-2|-
ASSRAGGATYEQY
>TRBJ2-3|TRBV27|-
ASSLRRITDTQY
>TRBJ2-7|TRBV28|-
ASSFSVLGTSGSDEQY
>TRBJ2-1|TRBV11-2|-
ASSGTSSYNEQF